These 28 T cell receptor beta chains share one sample of origin, sequenced in a study of human T cells and chemical hapten exposure. TCRdb passed the RACE reads through MiXCR, listing each CDR3 protein once. The sample has approximately 100,000 distinct CDR3 sequences; less than 15% are singletons. Time point specified: pre-sensitization, week 0. Documented treatment: therapeutic diphenylcyclopropenone sensitization with weekly scalp DPC. The material sequenced was whole blood, taken in connection with sensitization to the hapten diphenylcyclopropenone (DPC). The receptor set was obtained from a woman aged 50 to 60 with alopecia areata. Some clones in this sample may be carry-over from other donors' samples.

The CDR3: CASSQDRVHGYTF. In DNA form, the CDR3 reads TGTGCCAGCAGCCAGGACAGGGTCCATGGCTACACCTTC. V and J are TRBV12-3 or TRBV12-4 and TRBJ1-2, with 8 bases matching TRBD1. J was trimmed by 6 bases and V by 6 bases; bases with no gene match: 6. This CDR3 region has 13 residues.

This chain links TRBV10-3 with TRBJ2-3; TRBD2 matches 12 bases. This CDR3 has 14 residues. Germline assignment: CDR1 ENHRY and CDR2 SYGVKD. The V segment lost 5 bases and the J segment 6 bases; nucleotides outside the gene matches: 3. CDR3 region: CAISPSGGADTQYF. The CDR3 coding sequence is TGTGCCATCAGTCCTAGCGGGGGGGCGGATACGCAGTATTTT.

The CDR3 DNA follows: TGTGCCAGCAGTCGAACTTGGGGCGTTGGACAGCCCCAGCATTTT. Amino acid sequence: CASSRTWGVGQPQHF. The genes are TRBV2 and TRBJ1-5; TRBD1 is a possible D gene (5 bases). Trimming cost V 5 bases and J 7 bases, with 18 bases left between them. The germline V gene has CDR1 SNHLY and CDR2 FYNNEI. CDR3 size: 15 residues.

This clonotype was observed many times. The chain has TRBV5-1 and TRBJ1-5; no clear D. The ends were cut back, 7 bases at V and 0 bases at J, with 14 bases in the middle. Germline-derived CDR1 and CDR2 are SGHRS and YFSETQ. This CDR3 has 15 residues. The CDR3 DNA sequence: TGCGCCAGCTCTCCTCGGGGTGATAGCAATCAGCCCCAGCATTTT. It specifies CASSPRGDSNQPQHF.

The chain employs TRBV6-5 and TRBJ2-7; 7 bases align to TRBD1. CDR1 MNHEY and CDR2 SVGAGI come from the germline V gene. The CDR3 is 17 amino acids. V was pared by 2 bases and J by 3 bases, with 13 bases of the junction left unmatched. CDR3 loop: CASSYNSRGQLGYEQYF. The CDR3 DNA reads TGTGCCAGCAGTTACAATTCCCGGGGACAGCTTGGCTACGAGCAGTACTTC.

Many counts were recorded for this clonotype. The rearrangement links TRBV12-3 or TRBV12-4 to TRBJ1-6; TRBD1 aligns across 8 bases. The CDR3 covers 14 residues. The ends lost 5 bases at V and 12 bases at J; junction bases unmatched: 9. In DNA form, the CDR3 reads TGTGCCAGCAGTCCTGGGACAGGCAAAAGACCCCTCCACTTT. Translated, it gives CASSPGTGKRPLHF.

This clonotype was counted a few times. V usage is TRBV6-5 and J usage is TRBJ2-1, with 7 nucleotides matching TRBD1. CDR1 and CDR2 (germline): MNHEY, SVGAGI. Unmatched junction bases numbered 10, after V lost 5 bases and J lost 15 bases. The CDR3 has 12 amino acids. As DNA, the CDR3 is TGTGCCAGCAGTCCCCACCAGGGGGTCGTGTTCTTC. Protein: CASSPHQGVVFF.

The genes are TRBV29-1 and TRBJ1-1, with D unclear. Germline CDR1 SQVTM, CDR2 ANQGSEA. Trimming cost V 3 bases and J 1 base, with 3 bases left between them. This CDR3 comprises 11 residues. CDR3 sequence: CSVDTNTEAFF. CDR3 bases: TGCAGCGTTGATACGAACACTGAAGCTTTCTTT.

This clonotype came up a few times. The chain couples TRBV12-3 or TRBV12-4 to TRBJ2-1; D is unclear. The CDR3 has 16 residues. The germline V and J ends were trimmed by 0 bases and 0 bases, with 9 bases remaining between them. The CDR3 DNA is TGTGCCAGCAGTTTAGCCGGGTCGGTCTCCTACAATGAGCAGTTCTTC. Amino acids: CASSLAGSVSYNEQFF.

This clonotype came up a few times. The chain carries TRBV6-5 and TRBJ1-1; weak D call: TRBD1 (5 bases). Per germline, CDR1 MNHEY and CDR2 SVGAGI. V shed 4 bases and J shed 0 bases, with 9 bases lying between them. The CDR3 has 14 amino acids. The CDR3 sequence: CASSWGGMNTEAFF. The CDR3 DNA is TGTGCCAGCAGTTGGGGGGGAATGAACACTGAAGCTTTCTTT.

This clonotype was observed a few times. CDR3 sequence: CAISGTGYEQYF. The CDR3 region has the DNA TGTGCCATCAGTGGGACAGGCTACGAGCAGTACTTC. The chain uses TRBV10-3 and TRBJ2-7; TRBD1 matches 7 bases. The germline gives CDR1 ENHRY, CDR2 SYGVKD. CDR3 size: 12 residues. V gave up 4 bases and J gave up 3 bases; unmatched junction bases: 0.

This chain joins TRBV3-1 and TRBJ2-1; 11 bases fit TRBD2. The ends lost 3 bases at V and 4 bases at J; junction bases unmatched: 2. Germline V CDR1 and CDR2: LGHDT, YNNKEL (reference sequence). The CDR3 consists of 15 residues. The CDR3, as DNA: TGTGCCAGCAGCCACGTAGCGGGGGGGTACAATGAGCAGTTCTTC. This encodes CASSHVAGGYNEQFF.

V gene TRBV11-1 combines with J gene TRBJ2-3; TRBD2 is a possible D gene (6 bases). Germline CDR1 and CDR2: SGHAT and FQDESV (reference sequence). Trimming removed 3 bases at V and 4 bases at J, with 14 bases between. This CDR3 region has 15 residues. The CDR3, as DNA: TGTGCCAGCAGCTTCGGGGGAGGAGCCGCAGATACGCAGTATTTT. Amino acid sequence: CASSFGGGAADTQYF.

This clonotype occurred many times. The J gene is TRBJ2-2, the V gene TRBV11-2; D tentatively reads TRBD1 or TRBD2 (5 bases each). The CDR3 length is 16 residues. Trimming pared 6 bases from V and 5 bases from J, leaving 19 bases between. Germline CDR1 is SGHAT and CDR2 is FQNNGV. Written as DNA, the CDR3 is TGTGCCAGCAGGAGGACGGGGCAGCATCGTACCGGGGAGCTGTTTTTT. Translation gives CASRRTGQHRTGELFF.

This chain joins TRBV3-1 and TRBJ1-6; TRBD1 might be the D (5 bases). CDR3 size: 14 residues. From germline, CDR1 is LGHDT and CDR2 YNNKEL (reference sequence). The V end was cut by 0 bases, the J end by 16 bases, with 16 bases between. CDR3 sequence reads: CASSQDGRPGTLHF. The DNA of the CDR3 is TGTGCCAGCAGCCAAGATGGACGCCCGGGGACTCTCCACTTT. Together with reference TRBV3-1 and TRBJ1-6, the CDR3 gives the full variable domain: DTAVSQTPKYLVTQMGNDKSIKCEQNLGHDTMYWYKQDSKKFLKIMFSYNNKELIINETVPNRFSPKSPDKAHLNLHINSLELGDSAVYFCASSQDGRPGTLHFGNGTRLTVT.

In its sample, this clonotype was seen many times. This chain connects TRBV28 to TRBJ2-2; 7 nucleotides line up with TRBD2. V was pared by 5 bases and J by 6 bases, with 12 bases of the junction left unmatched. Germline values: CDR1 MDHEN, CDR2 SYDVKM. The CDR3 covers 16 residues. The CDR3 loop reads CASSSRRDYDAGELFF. DNA of the CDR3: TGTGCCAGCAGTAGCAGACGGGACTATGACGCCGGGGAGCTGTTTTTT.

In this sample, this clonotype turned up once. The chain is built from TRBV29-1 and TRBJ2-7, with a possible D match to TRBD1 (6 bases). Trimming pared 7 bases from V and 7 bases from J, leaving 14 bases between. Germline loops: CDR1 SQVTM, CDR2 ANQGSEA. This CDR3 is built from 11 residues. CDR3 in amino acids: CSALRGTEQYF. Written as DNA, the CDR3 is TGCAGCGCCCTTAGGGGGACGGAGCAGTACTTC.

This clonotype appeared a few times. Its ends do not fully match the called genes, so a read error is possible. CDR3 sequence (DNA): TGTGCCAGCTCATCACCACTCGTTCGTAGCACAGATACGCAGTATTTT. It translates to CASSSPLVRSTDTQYF. This chain uses TRBV18 with TRBJ2-3; D is undetermined. This CDR3 spans 16 amino acids. Germline loops: CDR1 KGHSH, CDR2 LQKENI. Filled out from reference TRBV18 and TRBJ2-3, the complete variable domain reads NAGVMQNPRHLVRRRGQEARLRCSPMKGHSHVYWYRQLPEEGLKFMVYLQKENIIDESGMPKERFSAEFPKEGPSILRIQQVVRGDSAAYFCASSSPLVRSTDTQYFGPGTRLTVL.

This clonotype has a count of ten or more. V and J are TRBV10-3 and TRBJ1-1, with 7 nucleotides matching TRBD1. The CDR3 consists of 16 residues. The trim removed 3 bases at V and 1 base at J, leaving 8 bases unmatched. Germline V gene data show CDR1 as ENHRY and CDR2 as SYGVKD. The CDR3: CAISDPRDSPNTEAFF. Here the CDR3 DNA reads TGTGCCATCAGTGACCCCCGGGACAGCCCGAACACTGAAGCTTTCTTT.

The chain has TRBV20-1 and TRBJ2-7; D is possibly TRBD1 (5 bases). Trimming removed 1 base at V and 0 bases at J, with 7 bases between. CDR1 and CDR2 from the germline V gene are DFQATT and SNEGSKA (reference sequence). The CDR3 spans 13 residues. CDR3 in DNA: TGCAGTGCTAGAGTAGGGGTCTCCTACGAGCAGTACTTC. It codes for CSARVGVSYEQYF.

At least ten counts were recorded for this clonotype. The V call is TRBV7-2, the J call TRBJ1-6; D is unclear. Trimming pared 4 bases from V and 7 bases from J, leaving 11 bases between. This CDR3 is 14 amino acids long. Germline lookup yields CDR1 SGHTA and CDR2 FQGNSA. CDR3 DNA: TGTGCCAGCAGCTCAACAGTGGGCAATTCACCCCTCCACTTT. It yields the protein CASSSTVGNSPLHF.

The rearrangement links TRBV9 to TRBJ1-4, with D hard to call. This CDR3 region has 12 residues. In germline, CDR1 is SGDLS, CDR2 YYNGEE. V gave up 7 bases and J gave up 8 bases, with 12 bases separating them. CDR3 DNA sequence: TGTGCCAGCGGGCGGACGGACGAAAAACTGTTTTTT. Translation: CASGRTDEKLFF.

This clonotype was detected a few times. This chain links TRBV12-3 or TRBV12-4 with TRBJ1-2, with D uncertain. Trimming took off 2 bases at V and 2 bases at J, with 6 bases between the two ends. The length of the CDR3 is 13 residues. DNA for the CDR3: TGTGCCAGCAGTTTAATCGGGAACTATGGCTACACCTTC. It encodes CASSLIGNYGYTF.

This clonotype was seen a handful of times. The V and J genes are TRBV7-9 and TRBJ1-2; D gene ambiguous. CDR3 length equals 11 residues. Between the trimmed V and J ends, which lost 1 base and 6 bases, there was a span of 3 bases. The germline V gene encodes CDR1 SEHNR and CDR2 FQNEAQ (reference sequence). In DNA form, the CDR3 reads TGTGCCAGCAGCTTAGTCCATGGCTACACCTTC. Its translation is CASSLVHGYTF.

This clonotype was counted only a few times. V usage is TRBV9 and J usage is TRBJ2-5; D might be TRBD1 (6 bases). The V gene's germline CDR1 is SGDLS and CDR2 YYNGEE. With 3 bases removed from V and 7 bases from J, the gap between germline ends came to 19 bases. The CDR3 spans 15 residues. The CDR3 region has the DNA TGTGCCAGCAGCGGGCGGACCGGCCTGGACAGGACCCAGTACTTC. Translating gives CASSGRTGLDRTQYF.

This clonotype was counted a few times. This sequence joins TRBV27 and TRBJ1-4; 8 bases map to TRBD1. CDR3 length equals 14 residues. V gave up 5 bases and J gave up 8 bases; unmatched junction bases: 7. Germline CDR1 MNHEY, CDR2 SMNVEV (reference sequence). The CDR3 coding sequence is TGTGCCAGCAGTACAGGGGGAACCGGCGAAAAACTGTTTTTT. Its protein product is CASSTGGTGEKLFF.

Many counts were recorded for this clonotype. V is TRBV9 and J is TRBJ1-4; 9 bases line up with TRBD1. V lost 0 bases, J lost 6 bases, and 0 bases stayed unmatched. This CDR3 has 14 amino acids. Germline V gives CDR1 SGDLS, CDR2 YYNGEE. CDR3 bases: TGTGCCAGCAGCGTAGGGACAGGGGATGAAAAACTGTTTTTT. Its translation: CASSVGTGDEKLFF. Drawing the rest from reference TRBV9 and TRBJ1-4, the complete variable domain is DSGVTQTPKHLITATGQRVTLRCSPRSGDLSVYWYQQSLDQGLQFLIQYYNGEERAKGNILERFSAQQFPDLHSELNLSSLELGDSALYFCASSVGTGDEKLFFGSGTQLSVL.

The chain uses TRBV5-1 and TRBJ2-1; either TRBD1 or TRBD2 may fit D (5 bases each). CDR3 size: 13 residues. In germline, CDR1 is SGHRS, CDR2 YFSETQ. V lost 8 bases and J lost 0, with 9 bases in between. The DNA for the CDR3 is TGCGCCAGTAGGGACGGCTCCTACAATGAGCAGTTCTTC. Protein product: CASRDGSYNEQFF.